Detailed here is one T cell receptor (beta chain). This sample is drawn from a study of tumor-infiltrating lymphocytes in oesophageal squamous cell carcinoma. The CDR3 sequence is 16 residues long. MiXCR, run by TCRdb on the PCR reads, gives a single entry per CDR3 protein. The sample lists roughly 21,000 distinct CDR3 sequences; about 35% were seen once. The sequence came from a male donor with esophageal squamous cell carcinoma. The V call is TRBV12-3 or TRBV12-4, the J call TRBJ2-1, with TRBD1 matching over 10 bases. The J call may be mistaken, given a closer DNA end match to TRBJ2-5. Sample: esophageal tumor tissue. CDR3 DNA: TGTGCCAGCAGCCCGGGACAGGGGTCGGGCGGAGAGACCCAGTACTTC. The encoded protein is CASSPGQGSGGETQYF.